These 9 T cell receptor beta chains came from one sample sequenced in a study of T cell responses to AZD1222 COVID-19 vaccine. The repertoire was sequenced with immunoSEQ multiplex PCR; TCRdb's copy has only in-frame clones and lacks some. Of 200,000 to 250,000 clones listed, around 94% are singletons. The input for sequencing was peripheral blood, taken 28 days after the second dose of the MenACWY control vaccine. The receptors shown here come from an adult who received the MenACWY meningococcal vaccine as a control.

CDR3 in amino acids: CASSEYRGGGYGYTF. In DNA, the CDR3 is TGTGCCAGCAGTGAATATAGAGGGGGTGGGTATGGCTACACCTTC. The chain uses TRBV6-1 and TRBJ1-2, with a possible D match to TRBD1 (6 bases). V shed 2 bases and J shed 5 bases, with 15 bases lying between them. This CDR3 comprises 15 residues. Germline CDR1 is MNHNS and CDR2 is SASEGT.

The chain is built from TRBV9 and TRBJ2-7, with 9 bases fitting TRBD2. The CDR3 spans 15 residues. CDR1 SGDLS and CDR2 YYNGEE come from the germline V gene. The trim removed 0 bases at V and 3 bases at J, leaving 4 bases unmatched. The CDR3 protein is CASSVGSSGNYEQYF. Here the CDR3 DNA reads TGTGCCAGCAGCGTAGGATCTAGCGGGAACTACGAGCAGTACTTC.

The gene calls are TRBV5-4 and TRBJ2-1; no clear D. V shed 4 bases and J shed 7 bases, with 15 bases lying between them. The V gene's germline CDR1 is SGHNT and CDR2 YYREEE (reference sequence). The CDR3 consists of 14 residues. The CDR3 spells CASSLDWAGNEQFF. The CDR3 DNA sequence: TGTGCCAGCAGCCTGGATTGGGCTGGGAATGAGCAGTTCTTC. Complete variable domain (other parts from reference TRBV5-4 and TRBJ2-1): ETGVTQSPTHLIKTRGQQVTLRCSSQSGHNTVSWYQQALGQGPQFIFQYYREEENGRGNFPPRFSGLQFPNYSSELNVNALELDDSALYLCASSLDWAGNEQFFGPGTRLTVL.

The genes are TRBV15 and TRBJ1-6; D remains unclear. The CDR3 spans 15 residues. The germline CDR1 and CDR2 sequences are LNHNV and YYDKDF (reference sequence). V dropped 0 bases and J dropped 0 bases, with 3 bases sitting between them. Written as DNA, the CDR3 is TGTGCCACCAGCAGAGACAGCTCCTATAATTCACCCCTCCACTTT. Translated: CATSRDSSYNSPLHF.

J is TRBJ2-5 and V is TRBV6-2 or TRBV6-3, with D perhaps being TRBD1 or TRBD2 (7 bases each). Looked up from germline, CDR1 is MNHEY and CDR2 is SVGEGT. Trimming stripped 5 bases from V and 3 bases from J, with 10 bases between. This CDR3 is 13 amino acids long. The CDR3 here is CASSQGGEETQYF. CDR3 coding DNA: TGTGCCAGCAGTCAGGGGGGGGAAGAGACCCAGTACTTC.

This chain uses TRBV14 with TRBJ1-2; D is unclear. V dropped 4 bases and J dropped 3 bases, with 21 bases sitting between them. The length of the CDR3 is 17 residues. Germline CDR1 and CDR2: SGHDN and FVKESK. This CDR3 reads CASSPGRFILVDYGYTF. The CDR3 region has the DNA TGTGCCAGCAGCCCCGGGCGGTTCATTTTGGTTGACTATGGCTACACCTTC.

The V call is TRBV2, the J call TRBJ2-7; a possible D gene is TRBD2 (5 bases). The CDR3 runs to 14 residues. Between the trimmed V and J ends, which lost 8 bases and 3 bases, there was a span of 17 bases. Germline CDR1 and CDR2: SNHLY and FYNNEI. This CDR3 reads CASGIEGRGYEQYF. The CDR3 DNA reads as TGTGCCAGCGGCATAGAGGGTCGGGGCTACGAGCAGTACTTC.

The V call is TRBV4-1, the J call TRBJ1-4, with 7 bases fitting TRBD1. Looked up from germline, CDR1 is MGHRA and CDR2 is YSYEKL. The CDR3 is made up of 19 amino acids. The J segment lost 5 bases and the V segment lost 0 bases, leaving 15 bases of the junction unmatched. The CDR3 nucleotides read TGCGCCAGCAGCCAAGATGGGGCCCGAACAGGGGAGGGGAATGAAAAACTGTTTTTT. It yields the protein CASSQDGARTGEGNEKLFF.

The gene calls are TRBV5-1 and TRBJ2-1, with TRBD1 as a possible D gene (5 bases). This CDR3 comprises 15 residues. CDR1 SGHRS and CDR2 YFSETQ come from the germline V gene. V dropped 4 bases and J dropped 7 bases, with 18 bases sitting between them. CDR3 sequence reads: CASSRSRGARNEQFF. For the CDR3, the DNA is TGCGCCAGCAGCCGGAGTAGGGGCGCTAGAAATGAGCAGTTCTTC.